These 24 T cell receptor beta chains share one sample of origin, sequenced in a study of neoadjuvant nivolumab and ipilimumab in lung cancer. TCRdb's copy holds only in-frame clones and misses some; the assay was immunoSEQ multiplex PCR. The sample holds around 24,000 clones, 82% seen once. The sample in question was tumor tissue, obtained after neoadjuvant nivolumab, alone or with ipilimumab, at or shortly before surgery. The receptors stem from an adult with non-small cell lung cancer.

The chain combines TRBV6-1 with TRBJ1-3; no firm D call. V lost 7 bases and J lost 3, with 10 bases in between. The CDR3 totals 13 residues. CDR1 is MNHNS, CDR2 SASEGT, per germline. The CDR3 sequence is CASTGTGGNTIYF. The CDR3, as DNA: TGTGCCAGCACCGGAACCGGTGGAAACACCATATATTTT.

The chain uses TRBV18 and TRBJ2-7; D uncertain. This CDR3 is 14 amino acids long. Germline V gives CDR1 KGHSH, CDR2 LQKENI. Deletions cut 6 bases from V and 2 bases from J, with 14 bases between. The CDR3 spells CASSDNLGTYEQYF. The CDR3 coding sequence is TGTGCCAGCTCCGATAACCTAGGCACCTACGAGCAGTACTTC.

V usage is TRBV30 and J usage is TRBJ1-5; D call uncertain. CDR3 length equals 14 residues. Germline loops: CDR1 GTSNPN, CDR2 SVGIG (reference sequence). Trimming removed 4 bases from V and 7 bases from J, with 17 bases in between. CDR3 bases: TGTGCCTGGACGACGGAGGCGAAGGGCCAGCCCCAGCATTTT. Its protein product is CAWTTEAKGQPQHF.

The V and J genes are TRBV10-3 and TRBJ1-5; 9 nucleotides line up with TRBD1. CDR1 is ENHRY, CDR2 SYGVKD, per germline. V lost 4 bases, J lost 5 bases, and 0 bases stayed unmatched. This CDR3 is 13 amino acids long. The CDR3 sequence: CAISGTGDQPQHF. CDR3 DNA: TGTGCCATCAGTGGGACAGGGGATCAGCCCCAGCATTTT.

This clone appeared once. The gene calls are TRBV27 and TRBJ2-7; TRBD2 might be the D (5 bases). Germline loops: CDR1 MNHEY, CDR2 SMNVEV (reference sequence). CDR3 length: 15 residues. Between the trimmed V and J ends, which lost 5 bases and 6 bases, there was a span of 20 bases. This CDR3 is CASSLEDGVRGEQYF. Here the CDR3 DNA reads TGTGCCAGCAGTCTAGAGGACGGTGTACGGGGCGAGCAGTACTTC.

The rearrangement links TRBV5-1 to TRBJ2-1, with D perhaps TRBD2 (5 bases). This CDR3 comprises 16 residues. Germline V lookup: CDR1 SGHRS, CDR2 YFSETQ. V gave up 2 bases and J gave up 6 bases, with 18 bases separating them. CDR3 coding DNA: TGCGCCAGCAGCTTATCGCCATCCTCGGGAATCAATGAGCAGTTCTTC. Residues: CASSLSPSSGINEQFF.

This chain links TRBV11-2 with TRBJ2-1, with D possibly being TRBD1 (6 bases). V gave up 3 bases and J gave up 7 bases, with 16 bases separating them. The germline gives CDR1 SGHAT, CDR2 FQNNGV. CDR3 length equals 15 residues. The CDR3 coding sequence is TGTGCCAGCAGCTTGGCTAGGGGGAATATTAATGAGCAGTTCTTC. The encoded protein is CASSLARGNINEQFF.

The rearrangement links TRBV14 to TRBJ2-7; D is undetermined. The germline V gene encodes CDR1 SGHDN and CDR2 FVKESK. The CDR3 loop spans 13 amino acids. V lost 3 bases to trimming and J lost 1 base, with 7 bases between them. CDR3 nucleotide sequence: TGTGCCAGCAGCCAGGGCGGTTCCTACGAGCAGTACTTC. Its translation: CASSQGGSYEQYF.

This clone was recorded only once. This sequence joins TRBV30 and TRBJ2-1, with D perhaps matching TRBD2 (7 bases). This CDR3 comprises 12 residues. The V and J ends lost 4 bases and 8 bases respectively, with 12 bases between them. Germline V gives CDR1 GTSNPN, CDR2 SVGIG (reference sequence). For the CDR3, the DNA is TGTGCCTGGAACAGGGAGGGGGATGAGCAGTTCTTC. Translated, it gives CAWNREGDEQFF.

The chain recombines TRBV7-9 with TRBJ2-1; D unclear. CDR1 is SEHNR and CDR2 is FQNEAQ in the germline V gene (reference sequence). V lost 1 base to trimming and J lost 0 bases, with 16 bases between them. This CDR3 is 18 amino acids long. CDR3 sequence (DNA): TGTGCCAGCAGCTTAGGCGCAGGCTTCCCGAGCTCCTACAATGAGCAGTTCTTC. This codes for CASSLGAGFPSSYNEQFF. The whole variable domain, filled in from reference TRBV7-9 and TRBJ2-1, reads DTGVSQNPRHKITKRGQNVTFRCDPISEHNRLYWYRQTLGQGPEFLTYFQNEAQLEKSRLLSDRFSAERPKGSFSTLEIQRTEQGDSAMYLCASSLGAGFPSSYNEQFFGPGTRLTVL.

This chain joins TRBV29-1 and TRBJ1-4; a possible D gene is TRBD1 (5 bases). This CDR3 is built from 13 residues. CDR1 SQVTM and CDR2 ANQGSEA come from the germline V gene. V lost 6 bases and J lost 6, with 14 bases in between. The CDR3 reads CSVTGGEDEKLFF. The CDR3 bases are TGCAGCGTCACGGGGGGGGAGGATGAAAAACTGTTTTTT.

The genes are TRBV7-9 and TRBJ2-7, with 7 bases aligning to TRBD2. V was clipped by 5 bases and J by 9 bases; unmatched bases: 10. Germline assignment: CDR1 SEHNR and CDR2 FQNEAQ (reference sequence). The CDR3 is 13 residues long. The CDR3 loop reads CASSPLSGRVQYF. Here the CDR3 DNA reads TGTGCCAGCAGCCCCCTTTCGGGGAGGGTGCAGTACTTC. Drawing the rest from reference TRBV7-9 and TRBJ2-7, the complete variable domain is DTGVSQNPRHKITKRGQNVTFRCDPISEHNRLYWYRQTLGQGPEFLTYFQNEAQLEKSRLLSDRFSAERPKGSFSTLEIQRTEQGDSAMYLCASSPLSGRVQYFGPGTRLTVT.

The V gene is TRBV25-1, the J gene TRBJ2-5; D unresolved. Germline V gene data show CDR1 as MGHDK and CDR2 as SYGVNS. CDR3 length equals 13 residues. V was pared by 6 bases and J by 0 bases, with 8 bases between. The CDR3 DNA reads as TGTGCCAGCAGGGTTCCGTACCAAGAGACCCAGTACTTC. It codes for CASRVPYQETQYF.

This chain uses TRBV29-1 with TRBJ1-2, with TRBD1 as a possible D gene (5 bases). Germline V gene data show CDR1 as SQVTM and CDR2 as ANQGSEA. The V gene lost 4 bases and the J gene lost 2 bases, with 11 bases spanning the gap. The length of the CDR3 is 13 residues. This chain's CDR3 is CSVGEGLNYGYTF. The CDR3 nucleotides read TGCAGCGTTGGCGAGGGACTGAACTATGGCTACACCTTC.

The genes are TRBV7-3 and TRBJ2-1; 13 nucleotides agree with TRBD2. CDR1 and CDR2 (germline): SGHTA, FQGTGA. The CDR3 totals 15 residues. Unmatched junction bases numbered 4, after V lost 5 bases and J lost 6 bases. The CDR3: CASSTGLAGANEQFF. In nucleotides, the CDR3 is TGTGCCAGCAGCACCGGACTAGCGGGAGCCAATGAGCAGTTCTTC.

This chain links TRBV6-1 with TRBJ2-1; 11 bases fit TRBD2. This CDR3 has 15 residues. Per germline, CDR1 MNHNS and CDR2 SASEGT. The ends lost 5 bases at V and 4 bases at J; junction bases unmatched: 4. The CDR3 reads CASSSLAGEYNEQFF. The CDR3 nucleotides read TGTGCCAGCAGTTCACTAGCGGGGGAATACAATGAGCAGTTCTTC.

The chain has TRBV5-4 and TRBJ2-1; no definite D call. The V gene lost 4 bases and the J gene lost 8 bases, with 13 bases spanning the gap. The CDR3 has 13 residues. Germline V lookup: CDR1 SGHNT, CDR2 YYREEE (reference sequence). This chain's CDR3 is CASSKIPADEQFF. CDR3 nucleotides: TGTGCCAGCAGCAAGATCCCGGCGGATGAGCAGTTCTTC. Based on the CDR3 plus reference TRBV5-4 and TRBJ2-1, the full variable domain is ETGVTQSPTHLIKTRGQQVTLRCSSQSGHNTVSWYQQALGQGPQFIFQYYREEENGRGNFPPRFSGLQFPNYSSELNVNALELDDSALYLCASSKIPADEQFFGPGTRLTVL.

As DNA, the CDR3 is TGTGCCAGCAGCTTTGGGAGTGGAACCCGGCGAGAGACCCAGTACTTC. Translation gives CASSFGSGTRRETQYF. The chain links TRBV11-1 to TRBJ2-5; D possibly corresponds to TRBD2 (5 bases). V was cut by 3 bases and J by 4 bases, with 18 bases left in between. Germline V gene sequence: CDR1 SGHAT, CDR2 FQDESV (reference sequence). This CDR3 spans 16 amino acids.

The rearrangement joins TRBV7-6 to TRBJ2-7; D gene ambiguous. This CDR3 has 16 residues. Germline loops: CDR1 SGHVS, CDR2 FNYEAQ. Trimming cost V 1 base and J 2 bases, with 15 bases left between them. CDR3 nucleotide sequence: TGTGCCAGCAGCTTAGTTGGCAGTGAACAACCCTACGAGCAGTACTTC. Its protein product is CASSLVGSEQPYEQYF.

The chain links TRBV5-6 to TRBJ1-1; 7 positions agree with TRBD1. This CDR3 is built from 14 residues. CDR1 SGHDT and CDR2 YYEEEE come from the germline V gene. J lost 7 bases, V lost 3 bases, and 9 bases had no gene match. The CDR3 DNA sequence: TGTGCCAGCAGCTGGTACGACAGGGAGGGTGAAGCTTTCTTT. Amino acids: CASSWYDREGEAFF.

The chain has TRBV25-1 and TRBJ1-1; tentatively, D is TRBD1 (6 bases). The germline V and J ends were trimmed by 6 bases and 5 bases, with 19 bases remaining between them. Germline CDR1 and CDR2: MGHDK and SYGVNS. The CDR3 is 15 residues long. The CDR3, as DNA: TGTGCCAGCAGAACAGGGTTATCGGATAAGACTGAAGCTTTCTTT. Translated, it gives CASRTGLSDKTEAFF.

This clone ranks as large. The chain uses TRBV5-6 and TRBJ2-1; a possible D gene is TRBD1 (6 bases). There are 13 residues in the CDR3. Germline values: CDR1 SGHDT, CDR2 YYEEEE. Trimming left V 3 bases short and J 9 bases short, with 13 bases between. For the CDR3, the DNA is TGTGCCAGCAGCTGGGGGCCTAGCAGTGAGCAGTTCTTC. Translating it yields CASSWGPSSEQFF.

CDR3 DNA sequence: TGCAGCGTTGTCCCGGGACAGGGGTTGGGGGCCTACGAGCAGTACTTC. It specifies CSVVPGQGLGAYEQYF. This chain uses TRBV29-1 with TRBJ2-7; 10 bases match TRBD1. The trim removed 4 bases at V and 2 bases at J, leaving 11 bases unmatched. Germline assignment: CDR1 SQVTM and CDR2 ANQGSEA. The CDR3 is made up of 16 amino acids.

J is TRBJ1-4 and V is TRBV5-1, with D maybe TRBD1 (5 bases). In germline, CDR1 is SGHRS, CDR2 YFSETQ. The V end lost 4 bases, the J end lost 8 bases, and 15 bases lay between the germline ends. This CDR3 is 14 amino acids long. CDR3 sequence (DNA): TGCGCCAGCAGCCGTATGACAGTCGAAGAAAAACTGTTTTTT. As protein: CASSRMTVEEKLFF.